What follows is one TCR beta chain and its context. Its specificity is unknown. The PCR was carried out with 60 Vbeta primers and 13 Jbeta primers. Data came from immunoSEQ multiplex PCR; TCRdb stores just in-frame clones and leaves some out. The table includes roughly 160,000 clones, roughly 80% detected once. The entry originates in a study of cytomegalovirus exposure and HLA in healthy donors. General study results and limits: Equally common other TCR beta chains were less clonally expanded than HLA-associated ones, a later analysis found.

The CDR3 has 18 amino acids. Per the germline V gene, CDR1 is SGHRS and CDR2 is YFSETQ. The ends lost 5 bases at V and 6 bases at J; junction bases unmatched: 17. The gene calls are TRBV5-1 and TRBJ2-2, with 9 bases that match TRBD2. The sample comprised PBMCs. This sequence was found in a man in his thirties or forties in good health and CMV-seronegative. The CDR3 coding sequence is TGCGCCAGCAGTCTAGGGGCGGGGACTAGCCCCATTCCCGGGGAGCTGTTTTTT. Protein product: CASSLGAGTSPIPGELFF.